Each of the 16 T cell receptor beta chains below was sequenced from the same sample in a study of blood T cells in healthy people across ages. Through a sample-barcoded 5' primer and a J-beta primer mix, a second PCR was run for roughly 6 to 11 cycles. Each CDR3 protein gets one entry after TCRdb re-called the 5' RACE reads with MiXCR. The sample lists a few hundred thousand distinct CDR3 sequences, 27% occurring once. The sample was also linked to a second study, of T cells of mothers and their children.

The sample consisted of blood. These receptors came from a boy aged 2 to 9 in good health.

This clonotype was observed a few times. V is TRBV25-1 and J is TRBJ1-1; no reliable D call. The CDR3 is 15 residues long. Germline assignment: CDR1 MGHDK and CDR2 SYGVNS. The V end was cut by 2 bases, the J end by 1 base, with 11 bases between. CDR3 sequence: CASSEDLGKNTEAFF. The CDR3 DNA reads as TGTGCCAGCAGTGAAGACTTGGGCAAGAACACTGAAGCTTTCTTT.

The CDR3 region has the DNA TGCGCCAGCAGCCAAGCCCCGGGGGGTAATGAGCAGTTCTTC. Protein product: CASSQAPGGNEQFF. The chain joins TRBV4-3 to TRBJ2-1, with 7 bases fitting TRBD2. J was trimmed by 7 bases and V by 1 base; bases with no gene match: 4. Germline values: CDR1 LGHNA, CDR2 YSLEER. The length of the CDR3 is 14 residues.

In the case of this clonotype: Since a much larger clone is just one base distant, this may be a read error. The chain is built from TRBV28 and TRBJ2-5; D not resolved. CDR1 is MDHEN, CDR2 SYDVKM, per germline. The CDR3 has 10 residues. V dropped 7 bases and J dropped 1 base, with 1 base sitting between them. Here the CDR3 reads CASIQETQYF. The CDR3 region has the DNA TGTGCCAGCATCCAAGAGACCCAGTACTTC. The variable domain in full, with the rest retrieved from reference TRBV28 and TRBJ2-5, is DVKVTQSSRYLVKRTGEKVFLECVQDMDHENMFWYRQDPGLGLRLIYFSYDVKMKEKGDIPEGYSVSREKKERFSLILESASTNQTSMYLCASIQETQYFGPGTRLLVL.

V is TRBV7-2 and J is TRBJ2-1; D is unclear. Near its end, the DNA agrees better with TRBJ2-7, so the J call may be wrong. Germline assignment: CDR1 SGHTA and CDR2 FQGNSA. The CDR3 extends over 15 amino acids. The CDR3 sequence: CASSLAARPTSEQYF. The CDR3 DNA is TGTGCCAGCAGCTTAGCGGCCAGGCCTACAAGCGAGCAGTACTTC.

This chain joins TRBV5-1 and TRBJ1-2; D is unclear. Trimming took off 4 bases at V and 1 base at J, with 11 bases between the two ends. Per the germline V gene, CDR1 is SGHRS and CDR2 is YFSETQ. The CDR3 runs to 14 residues. DNA of the CDR3: TGCGCCAGCAGCCCAACTACCAATAACTATGGCTACACCTTC. It encodes CASSPTTNNYGYTF.

This clonotype has a handful of counts. The V call is TRBV10-3, the J call TRBJ2-5, with D possibly TRBD2 on 5 matching bases. The tail of the sequence fits TRBJ2-7 better, so the J call may be wrong. This CDR3 is 14 amino acids long. Germline V gene sequence: CDR1 ENHRY, CDR2 SYGVKD. The CDR3 spells CAISDPGNSYEQYF. In nucleotides, the CDR3 is TGTGCCATCAGTGACCCCGGGAACTCCTACGAGCAGTACTTC.

V usage is TRBV6-6 and J usage is TRBJ1-1; TRBD1 is a possible D gene (5 bases). The CDR3 runs 14 residues. With 10 bases removed from V and 1 base from J, the gap between germline ends came to 16 bases. Germline V gene sequence: CDR1 MNHNY, CDR2 SVGAGI (reference sequence). The CDR3 spells CATIDGQGNTEAFF. The CDR3 coding sequence is TGTGCCACCATCGACGGACAAGGGAACACTGAAGCTTTCTTT.

The rearrangement uses TRBV29-1 and TRBJ2-1, with 9 bases fitting TRBD2. J lost 8 bases, V lost 2 bases, and 10 bases had no gene match. The V gene's germline CDR1 is SQVTM and CDR2 ANQGSEA. The CDR3 length is 15 residues. Here the CDR3 reads CSVETSGRPSDEQFF. CDR3 DNA sequence: TGCAGCGTTGAAACTAGCGGGCGACCCTCGGATGAGCAGTTCTTC.

This clonotype has a handful of counts. The chain combines TRBV12-3 or TRBV12-4 with TRBJ2-1, with D tentatively TRBD1 (6 bases). This CDR3 is 14 amino acids long. V gave up 6 bases and J gave up 3 bases, with 12 bases separating them. The CDR3 bases are TGTGCCAGCAGACCAAGGGGGAGCTACAATGAGCAGTTCTTC. This translates into CASRPRGSYNEQFF.

This chain links TRBV19 with TRBJ2-7; 12 nucleotides line up with TRBD1. The CDR3 has 15 amino acids. The germline V gene encodes CDR1 LNHDA and CDR2 SQIVND (reference sequence). With V trimmed by 6 bases and J by 2 bases, 5 bases remained unmatched. In nucleotides, the CDR3 is TGTGCCAGTAGCGCCGGGACAGGGGGCGCCTACGAGCAGTACTTC. This sequence encodes CASSAGTGGAYEQYF.

The chain joins TRBV7-9 to TRBJ1-3; possibly TRBD1 for D (5 bases). CDR3 length equals 15 residues. CDR1 and CDR2 from the germline V gene are SEHNR and FQNEAQ (reference sequence). Deletions cut 5 bases from V and 3 bases from J, with 14 bases between. CDR3 nucleotide sequence: TGTGCCAGCAGCCCCCTCCCCAGGGATGGAAACACCATATATTTT. As protein: CASSPLPRDGNTIYF.

The chain employs TRBV24-1 and TRBJ2-5, with TRBD2 matching over 12 bases. The J call may be wrong; the DNA end is better matched by TRBJ2-1. The germline CDR1 and CDR2 sequences are KGHDR and SFDVKD. The CDR3 contains 16 residues. The CDR3 spells CATSDSTSGRLSEQFF. As DNA, the CDR3 is TGTGCCACCAGTGATTCAACTAGCGGGAGGTTGAGTGAGCAGTTCTTC.

This clonotype was counted only a few times. This chain joins TRBV2 and TRBJ2-5; the match to TRBD1 covers 8 bases. This CDR3 spans 13 amino acids. With 7 bases clipped from V and 7 bases from J, the junction kept 8 bases outside the gene matches. In germline, CDR1 is SNHLY, CDR2 FYNNEI. Written as DNA, the CDR3 is TGTGCCAGCAACCAGGAGGGGACAGGGACCCAGTACTTC. The encoded protein is CASNQEGTGTQYF.

This clonotype was seen a handful of times. The chain uses TRBV30 and TRBJ2-5; 7 positions agree with TRBD2. The DNA end favors TRBJ2-7, so the J call may be wrong. CDR3 length: 13 amino acids. Germline CDR1 reads GTSNPN; CDR2 reads SVGIG (reference sequence). CDR3 protein: CAWMRRENYEQYF. Written as DNA, the CDR3 is TGTGCCTGGATGCGGCGGGAGAACTACGAGCAGTACTTC.

The chain's CDR3 is CASSHSAAQGEKLFF. The CDR3 region has the DNA TGCGCCAGCAGCCATTCGGCGGCCCAGGGGGAAAAACTGTTTTTT. The chain has TRBV5-1 and TRBJ1-4, with D maybe TRBD1 (6 bases). Germline values: CDR1 SGHRS, CDR2 YFSETQ. This CDR3 has 15 residues. V lost 4 bases, J lost 8 bases, and 18 bases lay in between.

The V call is TRBV5-6, the J call TRBJ2-7; D is perhaps TRBD2 (6 bases). The CDR3 totals 14 residues. The germline V gene has CDR1 SGHDT and CDR2 YYEEEE. Trimming cost V 9 bases and J 1 base, with 17 bases left between them. CDR3 sequence reads: CATQRAGRSYEQYF. Written as DNA, the CDR3 is TGTGCCACCCAGCGCGCAGGGAGGTCCTACGAGCAGTACTTC.